Below are 21 T cell receptor beta chains sequenced from a single sample in a study of neurological immune-mediated disorders. This sample's time point: longitudinal time-point 2. TCRdb itself ran the 5' RACE reads through MiXCR, one entry per CDR3 protein. This sample has 80,000 to 100,000 distinct CDR3 sequences; 5% to 6.5% occur once, and the top ten carry roughly 7.9%. The source material was PBMCs. The receptors originated from a woman in her fifties or sixties with multiple sclerosis.

This clonotype was seen many times. J is TRBJ2-3 and V is TRBV5-1, with 8 bases that match TRBD2. This CDR3 is 15 amino acids long. CDR1 is SGHRS and CDR2 is YFSETQ in the germline V gene. The ends lost 1 base at V and 5 bases at J; junction bases unmatched: 6. The CDR3 DNA reads as TGCGCCAGCAGCTTGAGAGGGACTAGTGGAGATACGCAGTATTTT. Translation gives CASSLRGTSGDTQYF.

This clonotype has ten or more counts. This chain joins TRBV10-3 and TRBJ2-3; the match to TRBD2 covers 9 bases. CDR3 length: 15 residues. Trimming removed 10 bases from V and 5 bases from J; junction bases left unmatched: 13. Germline CDR1 and CDR2: ENHRY and SYGVKD. CDR3 DNA: TGTGCCACCCAATCGGCGGGGGGGCAGTTAGATACGCAGTATTTT. Protein: CATQSAGGQLDTQYF.

This clonotype is judged medium-sized. V and J are TRBV7-2 and TRBJ1-4; D not resolved. The CDR3 is made up of 14 amino acids. Germline lookup yields CDR1 SGHTA and CDR2 FQGNSA. Trimming took 1 base from V and 8 from J, leaving 11 bases between them. Here the CDR3 reads CASSLDGRTEKLFF. In DNA, the CDR3 is TGTGCCAGCAGCTTAGATGGACGGACCGAAAAACTGTTTTTT.

This clonotype occurred many times. The DNA of the CDR3 is TGCGCCAGCAGCAGGGGACAGCTGAACACTGAAGCTTTCTTT. Amino acids: CASSRGQLNTEAFF. This chain connects TRBV5-1 to TRBJ1-1; 7 bases align to TRBD1. The V gene's germline CDR1 is SGHRS and CDR2 YFSETQ. After removal of 4 bases from V and 0 bases from J, the junction contained 3 bases not matched to a gene. This CDR3 is 14 amino acids long.

This clonotype was counted at least ten times. The gene calls are TRBV15 and TRBJ2-2; D gene ambiguous. This CDR3 is 12 amino acids long. V lost 2 bases to trimming and J lost 3 bases, with 1 base between them. CDR1 is LNHNV and CDR2 is YYDKDF in the germline V gene (reference sequence). The CDR3 protein is CATSRYTGELFF. The CDR3 DNA reads as TGTGCCACCAGCAGATACACCGGGGAGCTGTTTTTT.

This clonotype occurred many times. The rearrangement links TRBV20-1 to TRBJ2-1, with D possibly matching TRBD2 (6 bases). CDR3 length: 13 amino acids. The V end was cut by 5 bases, the J end by 8 bases, with 16 bases between. CDR1 is DFQATT, CDR2 SNEGSKA, per germline (reference sequence). The CDR3 sequence is CSASRSSGHEQFF. Written as DNA, the CDR3 is TGCAGTGCTTCAAGATCGAGCGGGCATGAGCAGTTCTTC.

This clonotype showed up many times. This sequence joins TRBV7-9 and TRBJ2-1; TRBD2 matches at 10 bases. The CDR3 is 13 amino acids. V lost 8 bases to trimming and J lost 4 bases; unmatched junction nucleotides: 2. Germline CDR1 reads SEHNR; CDR2 reads FQNEAQ (reference sequence). The CDR3 protein is CASELAGYNEQFF. The CDR3 DNA follows: TGTGCCAGCGAACTAGCGGGGTACAATGAGCAGTTCTTC.

This clonotype was recorded many times. This chain uses TRBV7-9 with TRBJ2-1; D is ambiguous. CDR1 is SEHNR and CDR2 is FQNEAQ in the germline V gene (reference sequence). Trimming removed 5 bases from V and 0 bases from J, with 11 bases in between. The CDR3 extends over 15 amino acids. CDR3 sequence reads: CASSRSANSYNEQFF. In nucleotides, the CDR3 is TGTGCCAGCAGCAGGTCAGCAAACTCCTACAATGAGCAGTTCTTC. The full variable domain, its missing parts supplied by reference TRBV7-9 and TRBJ2-1, is DTGVSQNPRHKITKRGQNVTFRCDPISEHNRLYWYRQTLGQGPEFLTYFQNEAQLEKSRLLSDRFSAERPKGSFSTLEIQRTEQGDSAMYLCASSRSANSYNEQFFGPGTRLTVL.

This clonotype was found many times. This chain uses TRBV5-1 with TRBJ2-7; a possible D gene is TRBD1 (6 bases). The CDR3 totals 14 residues. With 4 bases removed from V and 6 bases from J, the gap between germline ends came to 17 bases. Looked up from germline, CDR1 is SGHRS and CDR2 is YFSETQ. CDR3 in DNA: TGCGCCAGCAGCGCGGACAGCGATCCCAGCGAGCAGTACTTC. Amino acid sequence: CASSADSDPSEQYF. Based on the CDR3 plus reference TRBV5-1 and TRBJ2-7, the full variable domain is KAGVTQTPRYLIKTRGQQVTLSCSPISGHRSVSWYQQTPGQGLQFLFEYFSETQRNKGNFPGRFSGRQFSNSRSEMNVSTLELGDSALYLCASSADSDPSEQYFGPGTRLTVT.

This clonotype has a count of ten or more. This chain uses TRBV20-1 with TRBJ2-1, with a tentative D call TRBD1 (6 bases). Trimming took off 8 bases at V and 9 bases at J, with 23 bases between the two ends. Germline V gene sequence: CDR1 DFQATT, CDR2 SNEGSKA (reference sequence). The CDR3 has 14 amino acids. CDR3 region: CSKPGASGRGEQFF. The CDR3 DNA follows: TGCAGTAAACCAGGGGCTTCGGGTCGTGGTGAGCAGTTCTTC.

This clonotype was seen at least ten times. The chain joins TRBV5-1 to TRBJ2-2; D not certain. Trimming took off 0 bases at V and 1 base at J, with 7 bases between the two ends. The CDR3 has 15 amino acids. Germline loops: CDR1 SGHRS, CDR2 YFSETQ. Written as DNA, the CDR3 is TGCGCCAGCAGCTTGGATAACAGGAACACCGGGGAGCTGTTTTTT. Protein product: CASSLDNRNTGELFF.

This clonotype was counted ten times or more. The chain joins TRBV12-3 or TRBV12-4 to TRBJ1-1; D remains unclear. This CDR3 spans 12 amino acids. Trimming shortened V by 6 bases and J by 4 bases, and 9 bases separated the two germline ends. DNA of the CDR3: TGTGCCAGCAGATTTACTGGCACTGAAGCTTTCTTT. Protein sequence: CASRFTGTEAFF.

This clonotype was observed at least ten times. This chain links TRBV3-1 with TRBJ2-7; D could derive from TRBD1 or TRBD2 (6 bases each). Between the trimmed V and J ends, which lost 4 bases and 2 bases, there was a span of 12 bases. CDR3 length equals 14 residues. Germline CDR1 is LGHDT and CDR2 is YNNKEL (reference sequence). CDR3 DNA sequence: TGTGCCAGCAGCCGAGGGGGACTGACCTACGAGCAGTACTTC. The encoded protein is CASSRGGLTYEQYF.

This clonotype was detected ten times or more. The chain combines TRBV5-5 with TRBJ2-1; 8 nucleotides agree with TRBD2. The CDR3 covers 16 residues. V trimming: 4 bases; J trimming: 1 base; junction bases outside the gene matches: 7. In germline, CDR1 is SGHKS, CDR2 YYEKEE (reference sequence). The CDR3 DNA is TGTGCCAGCAGCCTACTGGGACTAGGGTCCTACAATGAGCAGTTCTTC. Translating it yields CASSLLGLGSYNEQFF.

The chain employs TRBV20-1 and TRBJ2-5, with D maybe TRBD2 (7 bases). Germline loops: CDR1 DFQATT, CDR2 SNEGSKA (reference sequence). The CDR3 spans 14 residues. Trimming cost V 0 bases and J 5 bases, with 13 bases left between them. The CDR3 loop is CSARDGGARETQYF. In DNA form, the CDR3 reads TGCAGTGCTAGAGATGGGGGGGCTAGGGAGACCCAGTACTTC.

This clonotype appeared many times. This chain uses TRBV5-5 with TRBJ2-7; D may be TRBD2 (5 bases). Per the germline V gene, CDR1 is SGHKS and CDR2 is YYEKEE (reference sequence). Trimming stripped 0 bases from V and 0 bases from J, with 10 bases between. This CDR3 is 15 amino acids long. The chain's CDR3 is CASSLETGISYEQYF. In DNA form, the CDR3 reads TGTGCCAGCAGCTTGGAGACGGGGATCTCCTACGAGCAGTACTTC.

This clonotype occurred many times. V and J are TRBV6-2 or TRBV6-3 and TRBJ2-3, with 7 bases matching TRBD1. In germline, CDR1 is MNHEY, CDR2 SVGEGT. Losses at the gene ends were 5 bases for V and 1 base for J; bases not matched to a gene: 6. The CDR3 covers 15 residues. The CDR3 DNA sequence: TGTGCCAGCAGTGAAGGGGGCGCGGGCACAGATACGCAGTATTTT. Amino acids: CASSEGGAGTDTQYF.

Regarding this clonotype: One end of the junction fails to match germline, which may point to a read error. This chain uses TRBV7-6 with TRBJ2-1; 9 bases are a match to TRBD1. Per germline, CDR1 SGHVS and CDR2 FNYEAQ. The CDR3 spans 13 residues. CDR3 protein: CDSSFGQGNEQFF. The CDR3 DNA is TGTGACAGCAGCTTCGGACAGGGGAATGAGCAGTTCTTC.

This clonotype was seen at least ten times. The chain couples TRBV4-1 to TRBJ1-1; D call uncertain. V lost 0 bases and J lost 4, with 12 bases in between. This CDR3 spans 15 amino acids. Germline loops: CDR1 MGHRA, CDR2 YSYEKL. CDR3 sequence: CASSQDLTYPTEAFF. The DNA for the CDR3 is TGCGCCAGCAGCCAAGATTTGACTTACCCCACTGAAGCTTTCTTT.

Many counts were recorded for this clonotype. The gene calls are TRBV5-1 and TRBJ2-1, with TRBD2 matching 7 bases. This CDR3 region has 16 residues. The V and J ends lost 4 bases and 0 bases, in that order; junction bases with no gene match: 7. In germline, CDR1 is SGHRS, CDR2 YFSETQ. CDR3 residues: CASSTRLAPSYNEQFF. The CDR3 DNA reads as TGCGCCAGCAGCACCCGACTAGCTCCCTCCTACAATGAGCAGTTCTTC.

In this sample, this clonotype turned up many times. V gene TRBV5-5 combines with J gene TRBJ1-4; 9 nucleotides line up with TRBD1. Germline V lookup: CDR1 SGHKS, CDR2 YYEKEE (reference sequence). V was pared by 4 bases and J by 5 bases, with 3 bases of the junction left unmatched. There are 14 residues in the CDR3. CDR3 residues: CASSIGQGNEKLFF. The CDR3 nucleotides are TGTGCCAGCAGCATCGGACAGGGGAATGAAAAACTGTTTTTT.